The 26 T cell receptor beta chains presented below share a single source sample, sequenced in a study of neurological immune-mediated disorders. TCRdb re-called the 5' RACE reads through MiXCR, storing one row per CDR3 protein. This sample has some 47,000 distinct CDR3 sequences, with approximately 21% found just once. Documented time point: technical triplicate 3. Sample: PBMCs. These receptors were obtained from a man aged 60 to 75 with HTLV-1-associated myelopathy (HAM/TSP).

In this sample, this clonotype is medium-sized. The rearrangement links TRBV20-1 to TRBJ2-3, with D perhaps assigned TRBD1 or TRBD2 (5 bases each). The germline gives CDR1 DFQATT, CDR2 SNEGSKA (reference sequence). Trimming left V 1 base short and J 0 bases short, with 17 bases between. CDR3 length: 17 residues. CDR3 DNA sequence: TGCAGTGCTAGAGGGACGGGGACGATGTCTAGCACAGATACGCAGTATTTT. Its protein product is CSARGTGTMSSTDTQYF.

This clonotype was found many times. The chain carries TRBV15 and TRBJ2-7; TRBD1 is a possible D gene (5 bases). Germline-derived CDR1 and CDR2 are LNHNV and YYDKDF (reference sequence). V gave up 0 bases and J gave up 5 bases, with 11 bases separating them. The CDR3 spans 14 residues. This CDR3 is CATSRDQGRDEQYF. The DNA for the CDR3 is TGTGCCACCAGCAGAGATCAGGGTCGGGACGAGCAGTACTTC.

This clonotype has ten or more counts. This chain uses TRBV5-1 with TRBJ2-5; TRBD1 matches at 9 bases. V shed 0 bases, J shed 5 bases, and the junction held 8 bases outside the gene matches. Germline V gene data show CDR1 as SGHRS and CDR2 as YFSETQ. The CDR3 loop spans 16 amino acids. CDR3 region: CASSLDGTGRMETQYF. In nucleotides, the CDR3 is TGCGCCAGCAGCTTGGACGGGACAGGGAGGATGGAGACCCAGTACTTC.

This CDR3 reads CASSYGQGNTGELFF. The DNA of the CDR3 is TGTGCCAGCAGCTACGGACAGGGTAACACCGGGGAGCTGTTTTTT. J is TRBJ2-2 and V is TRBV5-6; 8 bases agree with TRBD1. This CDR3 has 15 amino acids. Per the germline V gene, CDR1 is SGHDT and CDR2 is YYEEEE. The J segment lost 2 bases and the V segment lost 3 bases, leaving 3 bases of the junction unmatched.

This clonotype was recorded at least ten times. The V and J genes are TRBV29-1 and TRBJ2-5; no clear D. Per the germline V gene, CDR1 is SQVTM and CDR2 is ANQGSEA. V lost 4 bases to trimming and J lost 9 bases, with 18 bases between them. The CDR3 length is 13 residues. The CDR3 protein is CSVVVSELLAQYF. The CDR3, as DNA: TGCAGCGTTGTGGTCTCAGAGCTCTTGGCCCAGTACTTC.

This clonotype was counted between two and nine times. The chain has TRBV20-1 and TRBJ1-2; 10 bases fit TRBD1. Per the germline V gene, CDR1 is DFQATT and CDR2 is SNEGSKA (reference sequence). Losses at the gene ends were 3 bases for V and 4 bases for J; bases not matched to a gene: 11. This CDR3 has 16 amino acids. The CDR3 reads CSASEGAGQGSYGYTF. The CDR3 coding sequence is TGCAGTGCTAGTGAGGGAGCGGGACAGGGGAGCTATGGCTACACCTTC.

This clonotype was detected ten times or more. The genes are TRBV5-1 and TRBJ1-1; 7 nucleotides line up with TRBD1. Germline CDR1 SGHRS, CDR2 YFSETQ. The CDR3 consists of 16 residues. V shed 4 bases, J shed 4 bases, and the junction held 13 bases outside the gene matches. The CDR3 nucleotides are TGCGCCAGCAGCCAGACAGGGCCCCCGGGCGGCACTGAAGCTTTCTTT. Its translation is CASSQTGPPGGTEAFF.

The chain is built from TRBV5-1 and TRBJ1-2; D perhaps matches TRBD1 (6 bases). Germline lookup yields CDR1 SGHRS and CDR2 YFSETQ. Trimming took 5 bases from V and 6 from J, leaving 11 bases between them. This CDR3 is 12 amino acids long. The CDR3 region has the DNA TGCGCCAGCAGTTCCAGGGGAGATGGCTACACCTTC. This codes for CASSSRGDGYTF.

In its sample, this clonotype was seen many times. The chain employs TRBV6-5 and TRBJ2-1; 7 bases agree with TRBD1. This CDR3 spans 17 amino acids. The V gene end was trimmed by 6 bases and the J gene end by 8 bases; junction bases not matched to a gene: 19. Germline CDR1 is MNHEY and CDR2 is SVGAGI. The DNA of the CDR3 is TGTGCCAGCAGCAGATCGAAGGGGGCGCAGGTTTTCGATGAGCAGTTCTTC. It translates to CASSRSKGAQVFDEQFF.

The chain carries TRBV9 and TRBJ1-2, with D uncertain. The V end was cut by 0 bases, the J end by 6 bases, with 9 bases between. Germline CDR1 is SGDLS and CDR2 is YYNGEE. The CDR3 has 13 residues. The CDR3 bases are TGTGCCAGCAGCGTAGCTGGAGGGAATGGCTACACCTTC. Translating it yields CASSVAGGNGYTF.

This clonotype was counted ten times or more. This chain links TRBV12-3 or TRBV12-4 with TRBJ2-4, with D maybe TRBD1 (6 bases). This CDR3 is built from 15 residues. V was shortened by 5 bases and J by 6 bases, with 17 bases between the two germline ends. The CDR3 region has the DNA TGTGCCAGCAGTGGAGTTCGGGGCAGGGGAAACATTCAGTACTTC. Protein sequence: CASSGVRGRGNIQYF.

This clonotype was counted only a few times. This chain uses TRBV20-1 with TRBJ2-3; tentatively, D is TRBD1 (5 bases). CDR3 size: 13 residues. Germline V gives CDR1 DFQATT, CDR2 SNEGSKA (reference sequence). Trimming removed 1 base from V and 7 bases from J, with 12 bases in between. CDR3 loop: CSARVGHTHTQYF. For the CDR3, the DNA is TGCAGTGCTAGAGTGGGGCATACACATACGCAGTATTTT.

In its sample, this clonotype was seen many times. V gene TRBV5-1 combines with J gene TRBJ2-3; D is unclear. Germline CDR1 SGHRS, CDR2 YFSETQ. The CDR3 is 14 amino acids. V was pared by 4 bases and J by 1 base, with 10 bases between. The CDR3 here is CASSHIGGTDTQYF. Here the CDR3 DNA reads TGCGCCAGCAGCCACATCGGCGGCACAGATACGCAGTATTTT.

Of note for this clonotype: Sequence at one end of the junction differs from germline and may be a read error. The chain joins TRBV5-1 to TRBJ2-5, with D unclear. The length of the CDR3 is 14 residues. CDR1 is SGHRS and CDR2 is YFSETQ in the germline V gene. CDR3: CSSSSYRPLETQYF. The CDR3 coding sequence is TGCTCCAGCAGCTCCTACAGACCCTTGGAGACCCAGTACTTC.

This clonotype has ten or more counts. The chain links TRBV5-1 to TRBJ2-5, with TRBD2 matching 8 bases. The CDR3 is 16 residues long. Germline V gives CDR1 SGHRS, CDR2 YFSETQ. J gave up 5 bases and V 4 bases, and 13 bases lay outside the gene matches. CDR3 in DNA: TGCGCCAGCAGCACCGGGAGGGGCAGGCAGGGTGAGACCCAGTACTTC. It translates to CASSTGRGRQGETQYF.

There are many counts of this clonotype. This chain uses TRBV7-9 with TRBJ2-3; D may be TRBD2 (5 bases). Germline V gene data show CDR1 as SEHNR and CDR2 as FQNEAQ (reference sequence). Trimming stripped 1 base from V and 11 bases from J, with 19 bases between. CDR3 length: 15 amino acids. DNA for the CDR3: TGTGCCAGCAGCTTAGATGGGAGCATGAGGGCGTGGCAGTATTTT. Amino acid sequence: CASSLDGSMRAWQYF.

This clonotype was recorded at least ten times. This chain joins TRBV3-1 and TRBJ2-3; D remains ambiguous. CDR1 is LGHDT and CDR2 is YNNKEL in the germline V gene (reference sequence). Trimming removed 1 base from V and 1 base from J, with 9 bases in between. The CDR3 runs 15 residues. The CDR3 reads CASSQGTGGTDTQYF. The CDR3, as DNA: TGTGCCAGCAGCCAAGGTACTGGCGGCACAGATACGCAGTATTTT.

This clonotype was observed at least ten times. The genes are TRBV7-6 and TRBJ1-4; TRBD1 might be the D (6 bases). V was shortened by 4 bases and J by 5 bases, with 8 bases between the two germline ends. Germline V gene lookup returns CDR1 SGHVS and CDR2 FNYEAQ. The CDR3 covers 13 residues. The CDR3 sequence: CASSSDRNEKLFF. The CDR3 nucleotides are TGTGCCAGCAGCTCGGACAGAAATGAAAAACTGTTTTTT.

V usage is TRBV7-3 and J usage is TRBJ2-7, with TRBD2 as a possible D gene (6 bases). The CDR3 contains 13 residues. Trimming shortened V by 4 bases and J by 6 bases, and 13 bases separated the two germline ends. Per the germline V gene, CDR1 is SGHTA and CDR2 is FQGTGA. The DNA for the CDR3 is TGTGCCAGCAGCTCTGTGGGAGCGGGCGAGCAGTACTTC. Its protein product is CASSSVGAGEQYF.

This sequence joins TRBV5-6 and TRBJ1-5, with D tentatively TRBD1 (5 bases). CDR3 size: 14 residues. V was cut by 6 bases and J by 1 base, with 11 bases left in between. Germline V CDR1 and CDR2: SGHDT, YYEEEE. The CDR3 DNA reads TGTGCCAGCAACCGTAGGGGAAGCAATCAGCCCCAGCATTTT. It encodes CASNRRGSNQPQHF.

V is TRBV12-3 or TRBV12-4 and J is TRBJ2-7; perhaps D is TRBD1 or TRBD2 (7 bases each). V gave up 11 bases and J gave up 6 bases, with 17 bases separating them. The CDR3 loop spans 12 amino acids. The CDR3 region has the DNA TGTGCCTCAGGGGGGGGCGTTGCCGAGCAGTACTTC. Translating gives CASGGGVAEQYF.

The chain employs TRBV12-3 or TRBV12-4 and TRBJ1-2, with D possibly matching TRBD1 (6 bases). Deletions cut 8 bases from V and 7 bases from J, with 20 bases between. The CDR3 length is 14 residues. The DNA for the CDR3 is TGTGCCAGCGTAGGTGGGGGCGCGAAACGTGGCTACACCTTC. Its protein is CASVGGGAKRGYTF.

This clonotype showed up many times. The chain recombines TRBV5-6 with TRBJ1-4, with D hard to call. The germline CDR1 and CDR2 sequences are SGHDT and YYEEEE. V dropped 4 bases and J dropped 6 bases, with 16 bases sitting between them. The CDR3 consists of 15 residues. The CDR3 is CASSPWPQRDEKLFF. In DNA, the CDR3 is TGTGCCAGCAGCCCCTGGCCGCAAAGGGATGAAAAACTGTTTTTT.

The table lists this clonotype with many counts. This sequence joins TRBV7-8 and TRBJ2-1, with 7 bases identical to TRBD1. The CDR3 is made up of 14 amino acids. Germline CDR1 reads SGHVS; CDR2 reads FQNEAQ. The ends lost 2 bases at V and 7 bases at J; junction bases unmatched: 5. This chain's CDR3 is CASSLSLQGNEQFF. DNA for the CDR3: TGTGCCAGCAGCTTAAGTTTACAGGGGAATGAGCAGTTCTTC.

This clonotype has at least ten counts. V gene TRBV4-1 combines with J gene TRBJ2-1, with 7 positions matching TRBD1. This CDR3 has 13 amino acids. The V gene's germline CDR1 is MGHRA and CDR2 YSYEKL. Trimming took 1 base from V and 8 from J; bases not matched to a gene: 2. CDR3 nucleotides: TGCGCCAGCAGCCAAGGACAGGGTCATGAGCAGTTCTTC. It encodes CASSQGQGHEQFF.

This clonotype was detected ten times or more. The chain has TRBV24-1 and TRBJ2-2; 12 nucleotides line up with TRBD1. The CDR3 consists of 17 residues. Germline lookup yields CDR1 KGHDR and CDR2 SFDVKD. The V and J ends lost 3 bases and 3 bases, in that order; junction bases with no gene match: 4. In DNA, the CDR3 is TGTGCCACCAGTGATGGGGACAGGGGGCGCGACACCGGGGAGCTGTTTTTT. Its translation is CATSDGDRGRDTGELFF.